This is a list of T cell receptor beta chains from one sample in a study of spatial heterogeneity in lung cancer. In TCRdb, the 5' RACE reads were re-called with MiXCR into one record per CDR3 protein. Counted here are around 4,300 distinct CDR3 sequences, 8.5% to 9% occurring once; the ten biggest clones make up over 7%. Sequencing used lung tumor tissue, obtained at surgery. These receptor sequences come from a male donor with early-stage non-small cell lung cancer. The CDR3 runs from the conserved cysteine through the conserved F or W. Each record gives: D gene, V gene, J gene, CDR3 protein. D genes are given only for firm matches.

d_gene: TRBD2; v_gene: TRBV28; j_gene: TRBJ2-3; CDR3aa: CASSWTSGSTDTQYF
d_gene: NA; v_gene: TRBV2; j_gene: TRBJ2-1; CDR3aa: CASSGLPLVGSSNEQFF
d_gene: NA; v_gene: TRBV7-2; j_gene: TRBJ1-2; CDR3aa: CASSLSRGYGYTF
d_gene: NA; v_gene: TRBV4-2; j_gene: TRBJ1-2; CDR3aa: CASSQAEAPIYGYTF
d_gene: TRBD1; v_gene: TRBV20-1; j_gene: TRBJ2-2; CDR3aa: CSARDLGQAPNTGELFF
d_gene: TRBD1; v_gene: TRBV10-3; j_gene: TRBJ2-7; CDR3aa: CAISGTGSAYEQYF
d_gene: NA; v_gene: TRBV7-3; j_gene: TRBJ2-3; CDR3aa: CASSLSGGGGDTQYF
d_gene: NA; v_gene: TRBV6-5; j_gene: TRBJ1-1; CDR3aa: CASSYRETNTEAFF
d_gene: NA; v_gene: TRBV29-1; j_gene: TRBJ1-1; CDR3aa: CSVVDSPNLNTEAFF
d_gene: NA; v_gene: TRBV29-1; j_gene: TRBJ2-2; CDR3aa: CSVDGRGTGELFF
d_gene: NA; v_gene: TRBV6-6; j_gene: TRBJ2-2; CDR3aa: CASSLSPPAIGELFF